This is a list of T cell receptor beta chains from one sample in a study of blood T cell repertoires in COVID-19. Here immunoSEQ multiplex PCR was the method, and the copy in TCRdb shows in-frame clones only, minus some. The table has some 170,000 clones, roughly 80% seen once; the top ten hold 2.5% to 3%. The sample taken for sequencing was peripheral blood. Every receptor here comes from a man aged 65-85 years with acute or convalescent COVID-19. The CDR3 runs from the conserved cysteine through the conserved F or W. The order of the fields is V gene, J gene, D gene, clone size, CDR3 DNA, CDR3 protein. D genes are given only for firm matches. Size tells how often a clone was seen (once, few, many) or the class of an expanded clone, and some rows leave it out.

>TRBV5-1|TRBJ2-1|-|-
TGCGCCAGCAGCGAGGACGGGAGCTCCTACAATGAGCAGTTCTTC
CASSEDGSSYNEQFF
>TRBV12-3/TRBV12-4|TRBJ1-1|-|-
TGTGCCAGCAGTTTTTCCCGGGCTGAAGCTTTCTTT
CASSFSRAEAFF
>TRBV5-1|TRBJ2-7|TRBD2|-
TGCGCCAGCAGCTTGGTGCGGGGGGGCCGCTACGAGCAGTACTTC
CASSLVRGGRYEQYF
>TRBV10-3|TRBJ1-1|TRBD1|-
TGTGCCATCAGTGAGGAAGGGGGCTCCCGCACTGAAGCTTTCTTT
CAISEEGGSRTEAFF
>TRBV4-1|TRBJ2-7|TRBD2|-
TGCGCCAGCAGCCAAGAAGTTTCCGGGACTAGATATCCCCACGAGCAGTACTTC
CASSQEVSGTRYPHEQYF
>TRBV5-5|TRBJ1-3|-|-
TGTGCCAGCAGTTGGGCTCAAAAGGCCAGCTCTGGAAACACCATATATTTT
CASSWAQKASSGNTIYF
>TRBV19|TRBJ2-2|-|-
TGTGCCAGTAGTATTGCCGGAGGGCCGATCGGGGAGCTGTTTTTT
CASSIAGGPIGELFF
>TRBV12-3/TRBV12-4|TRBJ1-2|-|few
TGTGCCAGCAGGGAACAGGACCCCTATGGCTACACCTTC
CASREQDPYGYTF
>TRBV6-5|TRBJ2-3|TRBD2|-
TGTGCCAGCAGTTTGGGCGGGGGGTACACAGATACGCAGTATTTT
CASSLGGGYTDTQYF
>TRBV2|TRBJ1-1|-|few
TGTGCCAGCAGAACAGGGATTCGGGAAACTGAAGCTTTCTTT
CASRTGIRETEAFF
>TRBV11-1|TRBJ1-1|-|few
TGTGCCAGCAGCTTAGGAGGGAGGGGTGAAGCTTTCTTT
CASSLGGRGEAFF
>TRBV2|TRBJ2-2|-|-
TGTGCCAGCAGTCTACGGGGTTCCTTGAACACCGGGGAGCTGTTTTTT
CASSLRGSLNTGELFF
>TRBV5-1|TRBJ2-7|TRBD1|-
TGCGCCAGCAGCTGGACAGGGGCCCACGAGCAGTACTTC
CASSWTGAHEQYF
>TRBV6-4|TRBJ1-1|-|-
TGTGCCAGCAGTGACTCACAGACCAACACTGAAGCTTTCTTT
CASSDSQTNTEAFF
>TRBV5-6|TRBJ1-2|-|-
TGTGCCAGCAGCTTGCGGGGTTATGGCTACACCTTC
CASSLRGYGYTF
>TRBV12-3/TRBV12-4|TRBJ2-1|TRBD2|-
TGTGCCAGCAGCCGCGGGGGGGCCAATGAGCAGTTCTTC
CASSRGGANEQFF
>TRBV7-3|TRBJ2-2|TRBD2|many
TGTGCCAGCAGCGGTAGCGGGAGGGAGAACACCGGGGAGCTGTTTTTT
CASSGSGRENTGELFF
>TRBV5-1|TRBJ2-5|TRBD1|-
TGCGCCAGCAGCTTGGCCGGACAGGGGACCCAGTACTTC
CASSLAGQGTQYF
>TRBV6-6|TRBJ2-7|-|once
TGTGCCAGCTCCCCGCGGGACGAGCAGTACTTC
CASSPRDEQYF
>TRBV18|TRBJ1-1|-|-
TGTGCCAGCTCACCAACTGGGGGGGAGGGCACTGAAGCTTTCTTT
CASSPTGGEGTEAFF
>TRBV11-1|TRBJ2-7|TRBD2|-
TGTGCCAGCAGCTTGGCGGGAGGGCGGGAGCAGTACTTC
CASSLAGGREQYF
>TRBV2|TRBJ2-5|-|-
TGTGCCAGCAGTGGGGCCGGGAGACAAGAGACCCAGTACTTC
CASSGAGRQETQYF
>TRBV6-4|TRBJ2-1|-|-
TGTGCCAGCAGTGTACGGAGGGGCAATGAGCAGTTCTTC
CASSVRRGNEQFF